These 20 T cell receptor beta chains came from one sample sequenced in a study of long-term antiretroviral therapy in people with HIV. Survey-level immunoSEQ v3.0 assays were run. Method: immunoSEQ multiplex PCR; TCRdb's copy keeps in-frame clones and lacks some. In the table there are 20,000 to 25,000 clones, roughly 84% of which are singletons. Source: unsorted PBMCs, taken 1.2 years after starting antiretroviral therapy. The receptors shown here come from a woman aged 40 to 50 with HIV.

V and J are TRBV10-3 and TRBJ2-2; a weak D match, TRBD1 (5 bases). The CDR3 length is 14 residues. The V end lost 4 bases, the J end lost 3 bases, and 9 bases lay between the germline ends. CDR1 is ENHRY and CDR2 is SYGVKD in the germline V gene. Here the CDR3 DNA reads TGTGCCATCAGTGTAGACAGTCACACCGGGGAGCTGTTTTTT. Translated: CAISVDSHTGELFF.

The V call is TRBV6-6, the J call TRBJ2-1, with TRBD2 matching 9 bases. V lost 2 bases and J lost 6; bases outside the gene matches: 5. This CDR3 is built from 15 residues. Per the germline V gene, CDR1 is MNHNY and CDR2 is SVGAGI (reference sequence). CDR3 nucleotide sequence: TGTGCCAGCAGTTACGGCCTAGCGGGACCCAATGAGCAGTTCTTC. As protein: CASSYGLAGPNEQFF.

The chain couples TRBV6-1 to TRBJ2-7; the match to TRBD1 covers 8 bases. The ends lost 6 bases at V and 5 bases at J; junction bases unmatched: 9. This CDR3 region has 14 residues. Germline V lookup: CDR1 MNHNS, CDR2 SASEGT. CDR3 amino acids: CASSNGQGGNEQYF. The DNA for the CDR3 is TGTGCCAGCAGCAACGGACAGGGTGGTAACGAGCAGTACTTC.

V and J are TRBV6-5 and TRBJ2-1; unclear D gene. The ends were cut back, 5 bases at V and 10 bases at J, with 9 bases in the middle. The CDR3 spans 11 residues. Germline assignment: CDR1 MNHEY and CDR2 SVGAGI. CDR3 coding DNA: TGTGCCAGCAGTCAAAATTGGGAGCAGTTCTTC. Translating it yields CASSQNWEQFF.

The chain joins TRBV2 to TRBJ2-7; TRBD1 matches 8 bases. Germline CDR1 reads SNHLY; CDR2 reads FYNNEI. The CDR3 extends over 15 amino acids. V was pared by 4 bases and J by 3 bases, with 8 bases of the junction left unmatched. In DNA, the CDR3 is TGTGCCAGCAGTGGGGAGGACAGGGATATCTACGAGCAGTACTTC. Translating it yields CASSGEDRDIYEQYF.

The chain combines TRBV5-1 with TRBJ2-3; 9 bases line up with TRBD2. This CDR3 is 15 amino acids long. Per germline, CDR1 SGHRS and CDR2 YFSETQ. Trimming at V came to 0 bases and at J to 3 bases, leaving 2 bases not matched to a gene. The CDR3 sequence: CASSLALAGTDTQYF. The CDR3 DNA is TGCGCCAGCAGCTTGGCTCTAGCGGGAACAGATACGCAGTATTTT.

This sequence joins TRBV6-1 and TRBJ2-7; no clear D. The V and J ends lost 5 bases and 5 bases respectively, with 13 bases between them. The CDR3 contains 13 residues. Germline lookup yields CDR1 MNHNS and CDR2 SASEGT. As DNA, the CDR3 is TGTGCCAGCAGTCCACCTTTAACTAACGAGCAGTACTTC. Translating gives CASSPPLTNEQYF.

The chain has TRBV6-6 and TRBJ1-5; D gene ambiguous. Germline V lookup: CDR1 MNHNY, CDR2 SVGAGI (reference sequence). This CDR3 region has 14 residues. Trimming removed 0 bases from V and 4 bases from J, with 7 bases in between. CDR3 sequence reads: CASSYSSSNQPQHF. CDR3 coding DNA: TGTGCCAGCAGTTACTCTTCAAGTAATCAGCCCCAGCATTTT.

The J gene is TRBJ2-3, the V gene TRBV7-2, with 10 bases fitting TRBD2. The germline V gene encodes CDR1 SGHTA and CDR2 FQGNSA. The CDR3 runs to 15 residues. With V trimmed by 4 bases and J by 4 bases, 5 bases remained unmatched. Written as DNA, the CDR3 is TGTGCCAGCAGCTCTAGCGGGAGCTTTTCAGATACGCAGTATTTT. Protein product: CASSSSGSFSDTQYF.

The chain is built from TRBV4-3 and TRBJ2-3, with 8 bases lining up with TRBD2. The CDR3 is 15 residues long. With 4 bases clipped from V and 2 bases from J, the junction kept 5 bases outside the gene matches. Germline V gene sequence: CDR1 LGHNA, CDR2 YSLEER. The CDR3 here is CASSRLAGYTDTQYF. The DNA for the CDR3 is TGCGCCAGCAGCCGGTTAGCGGGATACACAGATACGCAGTATTTT.

This clone has only one observation. V gene TRBV5-4 combines with J gene TRBJ1-1; TRBD1 might be the D (5 bases). Germline-derived CDR1 and CDR2 are SGHNT and YYREEE (reference sequence). The CDR3 consists of 15 residues. V shed 4 bases and J shed 1 base, with 14 bases lying between them. DNA for the CDR3: TGTGCCAGCAGCACTGCAGGGAGTCAGAACACTGAAGCTTTCTTT. Translation: CASSTAGSQNTEAFF. The full variable domain, completed using reference TRBV5-4 and TRBJ1-1, is ETGVTQSPTHLIKTRGQQVTLRCSSQSGHNTVSWYQQALGQGPQFIFQYYREEENGRGNFPPRFSGLQFPNYSSELNVNALELDDSALYLCASSTAGSQNTEAFFGQGTRLTVV.

This clone was picked up a small number of times. The J gene is TRBJ2-7, the V gene TRBV5-4; perhaps TRBD2 as D (6 bases). Between the trimmed V and J ends, which lost 2 bases and 5 bases, there was a span of 14 bases. CDR1 is SGHNT, CDR2 YYREEE, per germline (reference sequence). The CDR3 loop spans 14 amino acids. CDR3 DNA: TGTGCCAGCAGCTTTTCGGCGGGACTTCACGAGCAGTACTTC. Encoded protein: CASSFSAGLHEQYF.

This chain uses TRBV19 with TRBJ1-2; D uncertain. The CDR3 loop spans 14 amino acids. V lost 3 bases and J 8 bases, leaving 16 bases between the germline ends. From germline, CDR1 is LNHDA and CDR2 SQIVND (reference sequence). The CDR3 protein is CASSMSMGTSGYTF. The CDR3 DNA follows: TGTGCCAGTAGTATGTCCATGGGTACGAGCGGCTACACCTTC. Drawing the rest from reference TRBV19 and TRBJ1-2, the complete variable domain is DGGITQSPKYLFRKEGQNVTLSCEQNLNHDAMYWYRQDPGQGLRLIYYSQIVNDFQKGDIAEGYSVSREKKESFPLTVTSAQKNPTAFYLCASSMSMGTSGYTFGSGTRLTVV.

The V and J genes are TRBV2 and TRBJ1-1; D remains ambiguous. The CDR3 is 13 amino acids. V lost 4 bases to trimming and J lost 4 bases, with 10 bases between them. The germline CDR1 and CDR2 sequences are SNHLY and FYNNEI. The CDR3 sequence is CASSARETTEAFF. The CDR3 DNA reads as TGTGCCAGCAGTGCCCGGGAAACCACTGAAGCTTTCTTT.

This chain joins TRBV27 and TRBJ1-2; the match to TRBD1 covers 7 bases. The V segment lost 5 bases and the J segment 5 bases; nucleotides outside the gene matches: 8. CDR1 is MNHEY, CDR2 SMNVEV, per germline (reference sequence). The CDR3 loop spans 14 amino acids. The CDR3 reads CASSPRTGTYGYTF. Here the CDR3 DNA reads TGTGCCAGCAGTCCTCGGACAGGAACTTATGGCTACACCTTC.

In its sample, this clone was seen once. The chain carries TRBV14 and TRBJ1-1; D perhaps matches TRBD1 (6 bases). The V end was cut by 10 bases, the J end by 4 bases, with 10 bases between. The CDR3 covers 11 residues. The germline CDR1 and CDR2 sequences are SGHDN and FVKESK. CDR3: CATRGGTEAFF. The CDR3 coding sequence is TGTGCCACCAGGGGAGGCACTGAAGCTTTCTTT.

V and J are TRBV5-1 and TRBJ1-4; no clear D gene. In germline, CDR1 is SGHRS, CDR2 YFSETQ. This CDR3 is 14 amino acids long. V was pared by 1 base and J by 0 bases, with 4 bases between. The CDR3 protein is CASSLRPTNEKLFF. CDR3 bases: TGCGCCAGCAGCTTGCGGCCAACTAATGAAAAACTGTTTTTT.

The J gene is TRBJ1-1, the V gene TRBV6-1, with D possibly being TRBD1 (5 bases). The CDR3 has 16 residues. The V gene lost 3 bases and the J gene lost 0 bases, with 14 bases spanning the gap. Germline V gives CDR1 MNHNS, CDR2 SASEGT. DNA of the CDR3: TGTGCCAGCAGTGAGGTTGGGGCAGCTATGAACACTGAAGCTTTCTTT. This codes for CASSEVGAAMNTEAFF.

The rearrangement links TRBV18 to TRBJ2-1, with 9 bases fitting TRBD1. J gave up 4 bases and V 5 bases, and 6 bases lay outside the gene matches. Germline V CDR1 and CDR2: KGHSH, LQKENI. The CDR3 sequence is 15 residues long. The CDR3 here is CASSLQGAPYNEQFF. CDR3 coding DNA: TGTGCCAGCTCATTACAGGGGGCCCCTTACAATGAGCAGTTCTTC.

The chain combines TRBV5-1 with TRBJ2-2, with 10 bases matching TRBD1. Trimming at V came to 6 bases and at J to 5 bases, leaving 7 bases not matched to a gene. The CDR3 length is 15 residues. CDR1 is SGHRS, CDR2 YFSETQ, per germline. CDR3 coding DNA: TGCGCCAGCAACACGGGACAGGGGAAAACCGGGGAGCTGTTTTTT. It yields the protein CASNTGQGKTGELFF.